One and the same sample provided the 27 T cell receptor beta chains below, sequenced in a study of blood T cell repertoires in COVID-19. Produced via immunoSEQ multiplex PCR; TCRdb's table is partial and in-frame only. The table lists roughly 230,000 clones, roughly 83% of them singletons. Sequencing input: peripheral blood. The origin of the receptors is a woman aged 45-59 years with acute or convalescent COVID-19.

About this clone itself: At one of its ends the junction is not consistent with the germline gene, which may arise from a read error. The chain combines TRBV7-7 with TRBJ2-3, with 10 bases aligning to TRBD2. Germline V CDR1 and CDR2: SSHAT, FNYEAQ (reference sequence). The CDR3 has 13 residues. CDR3 DNA sequence: TGTGCTAGCAGCAATAGCGGGGGGGATACGCAGTATTTT. Amino acids: CASSNSGGDTQYF. The full variable domain, its missing parts supplied by reference TRBV7-7 and TRBJ2-3, is GAGVSQSPRYKVTKRGQDVTLRCDPISSHATLYWYQQALGQGPEFLTYFNYEAQPDKSGLPSDRFSAERPEGSISTLTIQRTEQRDSAMYRCASSNSGGDTQYFGPGTRLTVL.

This clone has only a few counts. The chain recombines TRBV21-1 with TRBJ1-2; the table's D call, TRBD1, has no DNA check behind it. TRBV21-1 is a pseudogene segment. The CDR3 consists of 15 residues. CDR3 nucleotide sequence: TGTGCCAGCATCCCTCCCTTAAGACAGTGCTATGGCTACACCTTC. Protein sequence: CASIPPLRQCYGYTF.

The rearrangement joins TRBV28 to TRBJ2-7; 10 bases are a match to TRBD1. The CDR3 is 14 residues long. Losses at the gene ends were 6 bases for V and 1 base for J; bases not matched to a gene: 3. CDR1 is MDHEN, CDR2 SYDVKM, per germline. The CDR3 spells CASRPGQGSYEQYF. The CDR3 DNA follows: TGTGCCAGCAGACCGGGACAGGGGTCCTACGAGCAGTACTTC.

The rearrangement links TRBV7-2 to TRBJ2-3; perhaps TRBD1 as D (5 bases). CDR3 length equals 14 residues. Trimming stripped 3 bases from V and 6 bases from J, with 13 bases between. Looked up from germline, CDR1 is SGHTA and CDR2 is FQGNSA. The CDR3 loop is CASSFPAGRDTQYF. Written as DNA, the CDR3 is TGTGCCAGCAGCTTTCCCGCAGGGCGGGATACGCAGTATTTT.

This chain connects TRBV6-5 to TRBJ1-2, with 7 bases matching TRBD1. V gave up 2 bases and J gave up 0 bases; unmatched junction bases: 6. The CDR3 runs 16 residues. CDR1 MNHEY and CDR2 SVGAGI come from the germline V gene. The CDR3 DNA is TGTGCCAGCAGTTACGGATGGGACAGTGCTAACTATGGCTACACCTTC. Its translation is CASSYGWDSANYGYTF.

This clone has ten or more counts. This chain joins TRBV7-9 and TRBJ1-2, with 7 bases identical to TRBD1. The CDR3 is 14 amino acids. J gave up 1 base and V 5 bases, and 4 bases lay outside the gene matches. Germline CDR1 reads SEHNR; CDR2 reads FQNEAQ (reference sequence). CDR3 sequence (DNA): TGTGCCAGCAGCCTCCAGGGGGTTAACTATGGCTACACCTTC. Amino acid sequence: CASSLQGVNYGYTF.

The rearrangement joins TRBV9 to TRBJ1-2; TRBD1 is a possible D gene (6 bases). CDR1 and CDR2 from the germline V gene are SGDLS and YYNGEE. The CDR3 is 18 amino acids. The V and J ends lost 0 bases and 4 bases respectively, with 22 bases between them. As DNA, the CDR3 is TGTGCCAGCAGCGTAGAAACCCCCGGTTCAGGGGCTTTCTATGGCTACACCTTC. It encodes CASSVETPGSGAFYGYTF.

This rearrangement joins TRBV5-4 to TRBJ2-3; TRBD2 agrees at 10 bases. Per the germline V gene, CDR1 is SGHNT and CDR2 is YYREEE (reference sequence). The V segment lost 0 bases and the J segment 0 bases; nucleotides outside the gene matches: 4. The length of the CDR3 is 17 residues. CDR3 DNA: TGTGCCAGCAGCTTGGGAGCGGGGGGGCCTAGCACAGATACGCAGTATTTT. Protein product: CASSLGAGGPSTDTQYF. Drawing the rest from reference TRBV5-4 and TRBJ2-3, the complete variable domain is ETGVTQSPTHLIKTRGQQVTLRCSSQSGHNTVSWYQQALGQGPQFIFQYYREEENGRGNFPPRFSGLQFPNYSSELNVNALELDDSALYLCASSLGAGGPSTDTQYFGPGTRLTVL.

This chain connects TRBV19 to TRBJ1-1; 9 bases fit TRBD1. Losses at the gene ends were 6 bases for V and 4 bases for J; bases not matched to a gene: 6. Germline-derived CDR1 and CDR2 are LNHDA and SQIVND (reference sequence). CDR3 length: 14 amino acids. The CDR3 loop reads CASRGQGYATEAFF. The CDR3 DNA is TGTGCCAGTAGGGGACAGGGCTATGCCACTGAAGCTTTCTTT.

The chain's CDR3 is CASASGTSGREQFF. The CDR3 region has the DNA TGTGCCAGTGCCTCCGGGACTAGCGGGAGAGAGCAGTTCTTC. The chain joins TRBV19 to TRBJ2-1, with TRBD2 identical over 14 bases. Per the germline V gene, CDR1 is LNHDA and CDR2 is SQIVND (reference sequence). J was trimmed by 10 bases and V by 8 bases; bases with no gene match: 7. This CDR3 is 14 amino acids long.

This clone occurred a few times. Distinct nucleotide sequences in the sample also encode this CDR3. CDR3 in DNA: TGTGCCAGCAGCTTGGCCTCGGGAAGCAATCAGCCCCAGCATTTT. Amino acids: CASSLASGSNQPQHF. This sequence joins TRBV5-5 and TRBJ1-5; no clear D gene. Germline values: CDR1 SGHKS, CDR2 YYEKEE (reference sequence). The CDR3 sequence is 15 residues long. The V and J ends lost 0 bases and 1 base respectively, with 8 bases between them.

CDR3 DNA sequence: TGTGCCAGCCGGGGGGCCGCCTACAATGAGCAGTTCTTC. Its translation is CASRGAAYNEQFF. The genes are TRBV6-5 and TRBJ2-1; perhaps TRBD2 as D (7 bases). V lost 8 bases, J lost 2 bases, and 10 bases lay in between. The CDR3 runs 13 residues. CDR1 MNHEY and CDR2 SVGAGI come from the germline V gene.

This chain joins TRBV7-2 and TRBJ2-5; D not resolved. The CDR3 totals 11 residues. Trimming took 5 bases from V and 5 from J, leaving 6 bases between them. In germline, CDR1 is SGHTA, CDR2 FQGNSA. This chain's CDR3 is CASSNKETQYF. CDR3 sequence (DNA): TGTGCCAGCAGCAACAAGGAGACCCAGTACTTC.

The chain has TRBV7-2 and TRBJ2-7; unclear D gene. Germline-derived CDR1 and CDR2 are SGHTA and FQGNSA. Trimming shortened V by 0 bases and J by 2 bases, and 8 bases separated the two germline ends. The CDR3 extends over 14 amino acids. The CDR3 region is CASSLAVATYEQYF. In DNA form, the CDR3 reads TGTGCCAGCAGCTTAGCGGTGGCCACCTACGAGCAGTACTTC.

The chain uses TRBV2 and TRBJ2-1, with 7 bases that match TRBD2. The CDR3 contains 14 residues. J lost 4 bases, V lost 4 bases, and 4 bases had no gene match. CDR1 and CDR2 (germline): SNHLY, FYNNEI. The CDR3, as DNA: TGTGCCAGCAGTGGTGGGGGGGAGTACAATGAGCAGTTCTTC. Its translation: CASSGGGEYNEQFF. Together with reference TRBV2 and TRBJ2-1, the CDR3 gives the full variable domain: EPEVTQTPSHQVTQMGQEVILRCVPISNHLYFYWYRQILGQKVEFLVSFYNNEISEKSEIFDDQFSVERPDGSNFTLKIRSTKLEDSAMYFCASSGGGEYNEQFFGPGTRLTVL.

On this clone: Other DNA sequences in this sample translate to the same CDR3. The chain has TRBV7-9 and TRBJ1-1, with D possibly matching TRBD1 (5 bases). The V gene's germline CDR1 is SEHNR and CDR2 FQNEAQ (reference sequence). The ends were cut back, 2 bases at V and 4 bases at J, with 14 bases in the middle. The CDR3 is made up of 15 amino acids. The CDR3 reads CASSLRLGEGTEAFF. The CDR3 DNA is TGTGCCAGCAGCTTACGGTTAGGGGAGGGCACTGAAGCTTTCTTT. Full variable domain (remainder filled in from reference TRBV7-9 and TRBJ1-1): DTGVSQNPRHKITKRGQNVTFRCDPISEHNRLYWYRQTLGQGPEFLTYFQNEAQLEKSRLLSDRFSAERPKGSFSTLEIQRTEQGDSAMYLCASSLRLGEGTEAFFGQGTRLTVV.

V usage is TRBV5-6 and J usage is TRBJ1-2; D perhaps matches TRBD1 (6 bases). CDR1 is SGHDT and CDR2 is YYEEEE in the germline V gene. The CDR3 totals 11 residues. Between the trimmed V and J ends, which lost 4 bases and 8 bases, there was a span of 9 bases. The CDR3 nucleotides are TGTGCCAGCAGCACCGACAGGGGCTACACCTTC. Translation gives CASSTDRGYTF.

This chain connects TRBV6-5 to TRBJ1-3, with no clear D. Germline V CDR1 and CDR2: MNHEY, SVGAGI. V lost 6 bases to trimming and J lost 0 bases, with 12 bases between them. This CDR3 comprises 15 residues. The CDR3, as DNA: TGTGCCAGCAGGATGGGCAGCTACTCTGGAAACACCATATATTTT. It codes for CASRMGSYSGNTIYF.

The genes are TRBV7-2 and TRBJ2-7; possible D gene TRBD1, 5 bases. The V end was cut by 5 bases, the J end by 1 base, with 12 bases between. This CDR3 is built from 14 residues. CDR1 SGHTA and CDR2 FQGNSA come from the germline V gene. For the CDR3, the DNA is TGTGCCAGCAGCCTGGGGCAGGTATCCTACGAGCAGTACTTC. This translates into CASSLGQVSYEQYF. Drawing the rest from reference TRBV7-2 and TRBJ2-7, the complete variable domain is GAGVSQSPSNKVTEKGKDVELRCDPISGHTALYWYRQSLGQGLEFLIYFQGNSAPDKSGLPSDRFSAERTGGSVSTLTIQRTQQEDSAVYLCASSLGQVSYEQYFGPGTRLTVT.

A few counts support this clone. The chain uses TRBV5-1 and TRBJ1-2; possible D gene TRBD1, 6 bases. Germline V gene sequence: CDR1 SGHRS, CDR2 YFSETQ. Trimming cost V 2 bases and J 8 bases, with 10 bases left between them. The CDR3 runs 12 residues. The CDR3 nucleotides are TGCGCCAGCAGCTTCCGACAGGACGGCTACACCTTC. Translated, it gives CASSFRQDGYTF.

The chain links TRBV7-9 to TRBJ1-5; 10 bases line up with TRBD1. The junction had 6 bases not matched to a gene; V was cut back by 9 bases and J by 4 bases. This CDR3 has 14 residues. CDR1 and CDR2 from the germline V gene are SEHNR and FQNEAQ (reference sequence). The CDR3, as DNA: TGTGCCAGTGGGGGACAGGGGCCGAATCAGCCCCAGCATTTT. Protein product: CASGGQGPNQPQHF.

This rearrangement joins TRBV5-6 to TRBJ1-5; no firm D call. Trimming pared 4 bases from V and 0 bases from J, leaving 14 bases between. CDR1 is SGHDT and CDR2 is YYEEEE in the germline V gene. This CDR3 region has 16 residues. For the CDR3, the DNA is TGTGCCAGCAGCCCCGGCGGCCTTTATAGCAATCAGCCCCAGCATTTT. Its translation: CASSPGGLYSNQPQHF.

The rearrangement joins TRBV29-1 to TRBJ1-3; D might be TRBD1 (5 bases). Trimming stripped 7 bases from V and 2 bases from J, with 9 bases between. The V gene's germline CDR1 is SQVTM and CDR2 ANQGSEA. This CDR3 region has 12 residues. The chain's CDR3 is CSGRGPGNTIYF. The CDR3 DNA sequence: TGCAGCGGGCGGGGACCTGGAAACACCATATATTTT.

The chain combines TRBV19 with TRBJ2-2, with a tentative D call TRBD1 (7 bases). CDR1 and CDR2 (germline): LNHDA, SQIVND (reference sequence). This CDR3 spans 19 amino acids. V lost 4 bases and J lost 2, with 23 bases in between. The CDR3 here is CASSRRAPTGVGNTGELFF. Here the CDR3 DNA reads TGTGCCAGTAGTAGGAGGGCCCCTACAGGGGTCGGAAACACCGGGGAGCTGTTTTTT.

This clone appeared a few times. The chain links TRBV4-2 to TRBJ1-5; 10 nucleotides agree with TRBD1. V shed 4 bases, J shed 2 bases, and the junction held 26 bases outside the gene matches. The CDR3 runs to 23 residues. CDR1 and CDR2 (germline): LGHNA, YNFKEQ. CDR3 coding DNA: TGTGCCAGCAGCCGATCCGCACGGTTAGGGACAGGGGTTTTTGGGGCGGGCAATCAGCCCCAGCATTTT. This gives the protein CASSRSARLGTGVFGAGNQPQHF.

This clone appeared once. The chain is built from TRBV28 and TRBJ2-1, with D possibly TRBD2 on 6 matching bases. Trimming pared 6 bases from V and 5 bases from J, leaving 11 bases between. CDR1 is MDHEN, CDR2 SYDVKM, per germline. This CDR3 spans 13 amino acids. The DNA for the CDR3 is TGTGCCAGCAGGGCGGCGGGGCACAATGAGCAGTTCTTC. It translates to CASRAAGHNEQFF.

The chain carries TRBV10-3 and TRBJ1-1; possible D gene TRBD1, 6 bases. V dropped 9 bases and J dropped 3 bases, with 26 bases sitting between them. Germline V gene lookup returns CDR1 ENHRY and CDR2 SYGVKD. CDR3 size: 17 residues. CDR3 nucleotide sequence: TGTGCCATGAAAGCAGGGGTGGGAAGTAAAGAGGACACTGAAGCTTTCTTT. This encodes CAMKAGVGSKEDTEAFF.